This T cell receptor (beta chain) stems from a study of shared clonotypes between healthy human individuals. General study results and limits: Rarefaction indicated that sorted-subset sequencing remained incomplete although depth was large. The small donor group covered limited genetic and exposure diversity. Memory subsets had estimated richness that was generally smaller than that of naive subsets.

On this clone itself: Antigen: not known.

The CDR3 runs 12 residues. With 0 bases removed from V and 11 bases from J, the gap between germline ends came to 11 bases. Germline CDR1 is SGHNT and CDR2 is YYREEE (reference sequence). In the study's own analysis: Junction-only sequences without quality scores were provided by ImmunoSEQ, so filtering was different. Profiling relied on immunoSEQ multiplex PCR, and the TCRdb table lists in-frame clones only, not all of them. V and J calls and clone size are as listed in that table; D and trimming were resolved from the DNA. The sample includes about 2 million clones, about 95% of them seen just once. Naive CD8 cells lacked CD45RO and underwent positive selection for CCR7, leaving out terminally differentiated effector memory CD45RA+ cells.

The receptor comes from a man between 18 and 35 years old in good health. The sequenced sample consisted of naive CD8+ T cells sorted from blood. The V and J genes are TRBV5-4 and TRBJ1-1; D gene uncertain. The CDR3: CASSLEVDTAFF. The CDR3 nucleotides are TGTGCCAGCAGCTTGGAGGTAGACACGGCTTTCTTT.